These 25 T cell receptor beta chains share one sample of origin, sequenced in a study of blood T cell repertoires in COVID-19. Using immunoSEQ multiplex PCR, the repertoire was profiled, and TCRdb retains in-frame clones only, with some absent. This table has 88,000 or so clones, 75% to 90% appearing once. Sequenced sample: peripheral blood. These receptors were collected from a man aged 55 to 70 with acute or convalescent COVID-19.

V and J are TRBV28 and TRBJ1-1, with D possibly matching TRBD1 (5 bases). This CDR3 has 11 residues. Trimming removed 8 bases at V and 4 bases at J, with 8 bases between. CDR1 and CDR2 (germline): MDHEN, SYDVKM. CDR3 bases: TGTGCCAGCGGGGGGGGCACTGAAGCTTTCTTT. This gives the protein CASGGGTEAFF.

This clone was recorded only once. The chain's CDR3 is CASSSYARGGTEAFF. The CDR3 DNA reads as TGTGCCAGCAGCTCTTACGCTAGGGGAGGAACTGAAGCTTTCTTT. The chain links TRBV5-4 to TRBJ1-1, with a possible D match to TRBD1 (5 bases). The CDR3 sequence is 15 residues long. Germline V gives CDR1 SGHNT, CDR2 YYREEE (reference sequence). Trimming took 3 bases from V and 5 from J, leaving 17 bases between them.

This clone was counted only a few times. The chain couples TRBV9 to TRBJ1-1; perhaps TRBD1 as D (6 bases). The V end lost 5 bases, the J end lost 1 base, and 15 bases lay between the germline ends. The CDR3 sequence is 15 residues long. Per the germline V gene, CDR1 is SGDLS and CDR2 is YYNGEE. In DNA form, the CDR3 reads TGTGCCAGCAGTGCTGAGGGGGTCAGGAACACTGAAGCTTTCTTT. Translated: CASSAEGVRNTEAFF.

A remark on this clone: The same CDR3 arises from other DNA sequences in this sample as well. V gene TRBV30 combines with J gene TRBJ1-1; D unclear. This CDR3 comprises 13 residues. Germline loops: CDR1 GTSNPN, CDR2 SVGIG (reference sequence). The germline V and J ends were trimmed by 1 base and 1 base, with 7 bases remaining between them. Written as DNA, the CDR3 is TGTGCCTGGAGTGAACAGAGGAACACTGAAGCTTTCTTT. Residues: CAWSEQRNTEAFF. Combining the CDR3 with reference TRBV30 and TRBJ1-1 gives the whole variable domain SQTIHQWPATLVQPVGSPLSLECTVEGTSNPNLYWYRQAAGRGLQLLFYSVGIGQISSEVPQNLSASRPQDRQFILSSKKLLLSDSGFYLCAWSEQRNTEAFFGQGTRLTVV.

The chain links TRBV9 to TRBJ2-6; 7 nucleotides align to TRBD1. V lost 4 bases and J lost 2; bases outside the gene matches: 6. Germline V lookup: CDR1 SGDLS, CDR2 YYNGEE. The CDR3 has 16 residues. CDR3: CASSNGQVAGANVLTF. CDR3 nucleotide sequence: TGTGCCAGCAGCAACGGACAGGTGGCTGGGGCCAACGTCCTGACTTTC.

This clone occurred once. The V gene is TRBV14, the J gene TRBJ2-7, with 8 bases that match TRBD2. The CDR3 has 13 residues. CDR1 and CDR2 (germline): SGHDN, FVKESK. J was trimmed by 5 bases and V by 0 bases; bases with no gene match: 0. The DNA of the CDR3 is TGTGCCAGCAGCCAAGAAGCGGGGGACGAGCAGTACTTC. Its protein product is CASSQEAGDEQYF.

The V gene is TRBV6-4, the J gene TRBJ1-1, with 8 nucleotides matching TRBD1. The CDR3 extends over 14 amino acids. From germline, CDR1 is MRHNA and CDR2 SNTAGT. The J segment lost 4 bases and the V segment lost 6 bases, leaving 7 bases of the junction unmatched. CDR3 nucleotide sequence: TGTGCCAGCAGAGCAGGGGGCGCCGGCACTGAAGCTTTCTTT. It yields the protein CASRAGGAGTEAFF.

This chain connects TRBV19 to TRBJ1-1; 10 bases align to TRBD1. Trimming cost V 5 bases and J 10 bases; bases outside gene matches: 7. CDR3 length: 13 residues. Germline CDR1 reads LNHDA; CDR2 reads SQIVND (reference sequence). For the CDR3, the DNA is TGTGCCAGTAGTCCCGACAGGGGGCGTACAGCTTTCTTT. Amino acids: CASSPDRGRTAFF.

The V gene is TRBV29-1, the J gene TRBJ2-5, with 8 positions matching TRBD1. With V trimmed by 1 base and J by 5 bases, 3 bases remained unmatched. CDR3 length: 13 residues. Germline CDR1 SQVTM, CDR2 ANQGSEA. CDR3 nucleotide sequence: TGCAGCGTTGAAGTCGGACAGGGTGAGACCCAGTACTTC. Its protein is CSVEVGQGETQYF.

This chain connects TRBV10-3 to TRBJ1-2; 10 bases agree with TRBD1. The CDR3 has 16 residues. The germline CDR1 and CDR2 sequences are ENHRY and SYGVKD. Losses at the gene ends were 4 bases for V and 6 bases for J; bases not matched to a gene: 11. Here the CDR3 DNA reads TGTGCCATCAGTGTTGGGAGGGACAGGGGCTGGGATGGCTACACCTTC. Its translation: CAISVGRDRGWDGYTF.

This clone was seen once. The chain combines TRBV18 with TRBJ1-1; TRBD1 agrees at 7 bases. The V segment lost 0 bases and the J segment 1 base; nucleotides outside the gene matches: 8. The CDR3 runs to 17 residues. Per germline, CDR1 KGHSH and CDR2 LQKENI. CDR3 sequence reads: CASSPPRTGARNTEAFF. CDR3 sequence (DNA): TGTGCCAGCTCACCACCTAGGACAGGTGCGAGGAACACTGAAGCTTTCTTT.

The CDR3 bases are TGTGCCAGCAGCTACACCAGGGGACCCTCTGGAAACACCATATATTTT. Amino acids: CASSYTRGPSGNTIYF. The V call is TRBV6-5, the J call TRBJ1-3; perhaps TRBD1 as D (6 bases). V was shortened by 6 bases and J by 0 bases, with 15 bases between the two germline ends. The CDR3 sequence is 16 residues long. Per the germline V gene, CDR1 is MNHEY and CDR2 is SVGAGI.

V and J are TRBV19 and TRBJ2-7; 7 nucleotides align to TRBD1. V shed 3 bases and J 6 bases; nucleotides not matched to a gene: 5. CDR1 is LNHDA, CDR2 SQIVND, per germline (reference sequence). The CDR3 has 13 amino acids. The CDR3 spells CASSIRTGFEQYF. CDR3 bases: TGTGCCAGTAGTATTAGGACAGGCTTCGAGCAGTACTTC.

The chain is built from TRBV9 and TRBJ2-1; D is undetermined. The V end was cut by 3 bases, the J end by 7 bases, with 17 bases between. This CDR3 comprises 15 residues. CDR1 and CDR2 (germline): SGDLS, YYNGEE. CDR3 in amino acids: CASSANILPTNEQFF. As DNA, the CDR3 is TGTGCCAGCAGCGCGAATATACTACCGACGAATGAGCAGTTCTTC.

The rearrangement joins TRBV7-9 to TRBJ1-2, with 7 bases fitting TRBD1. The CDR3 spans 14 residues. The V gene's germline CDR1 is SEHNR and CDR2 FQNEAQ (reference sequence). J was trimmed by 8 bases and V by 1 base; bases with no gene match: 7. This chain's CDR3 is CASSLEGAGRGYTF. CDR3 sequence (DNA): TGTGCCAGCAGCTTAGAGGGGGCCGGGAGAGGCTACACCTTC.

DNA for the CDR3: TGCACCGCATCCACTAGCGGGAGGAACAATGAGCAGTTCTTC. Encoded protein: CTASTSGRNNEQFF. This chain joins TRBV29-1 and TRBJ2-1, with 12 positions matching TRBD2. This CDR3 region has 14 residues. Germline loops: CDR1 SQVTM, CDR2 ANQGSEA.

The chain links TRBV7-9 to TRBJ2-2; tentatively, D is TRBD1 (5 bases). Between the trimmed V and J ends, which lost 5 bases and 6 bases, there was a span of 10 bases. CDR1 and CDR2 (germline): SEHNR, FQNEAQ (reference sequence). This CDR3 spans 13 amino acids. The CDR3 coding sequence is TGTGCCAGCAGCCCTCAGGGTGCCGGGGAGCTGTTTTTT. It encodes CASSPQGAGELFF. Combining the CDR3 with reference TRBV7-9 and TRBJ2-2 gives the whole variable domain DTGVSQNPRHKITKRGQNVTFRCDPISEHNRLYWYRQTLGQGPEFLTYFQNEAQLEKSRLLSDRFSAERPKGSFSTLEIQRTEQGDSAMYLCASSPQGAGELFFGEGSRLTVL.

This clone was seen a handful of times. The chain recombines TRBV27 with TRBJ1-5, with D possibly matching TRBD1 (5 bases). V lost 2 bases, J lost 6 bases, and 17 bases lay in between. The CDR3 is made up of 16 amino acids. CDR1 MNHEY and CDR2 SMNVEV come from the germline V gene (reference sequence). This CDR3 reads CASSLRRGGGGQPQHF. The CDR3 DNA follows: TGTGCCAGCAGTTTAAGGCGCGGGGGTGGGGGTCAGCCCCAGCATTTT.

This clone was counted once. J is TRBJ2-1 and V is TRBV10-1; TRBD2 matches at 8 bases. This CDR3 has 15 amino acids. V gave up 5 bases and J gave up 6 bases; unmatched junction bases: 9. Germline loops: CDR1 WNHNN, CDR2 SYGVQD (reference sequence). For the CDR3, the DNA is TGCGCCAGCAGTCGGGCCAGCGGGAGCGTCAATGAGCAGTTCTTC. Translated, it gives CASSRASGSVNEQFF.

The CDR3 region is CASTLRGAGELFF. The CDR3 region has the DNA TGTGCCAGCACCTTGCGGGGGGCCGGGGAGCTGTTTTTT. The rearrangement links TRBV6-5 to TRBJ2-2, with 8 positions matching TRBD2. The CDR3 is made up of 13 amino acids. The germline CDR1 and CDR2 sequences are MNHEY and SVGAGI. With 7 bases clipped from V and 6 bases from J, the junction kept 4 bases outside the gene matches.

The rearrangement links TRBV30 to TRBJ1-2; D might be TRBD1 (5 bases). The CDR3 covers 12 residues. Germline loops: CDR1 GTSNPN, CDR2 SVGIG (reference sequence). V dropped 2 bases and J dropped 6 bases, with 10 bases sitting between them. The CDR3 loop is CAWSPTGHGYTF. The CDR3 nucleotides are TGTGCCTGGAGTCCAACAGGACATGGCTACACCTTC.

The V and J genes are TRBV4-2 and TRBJ1-6; 9 bases fit TRBD1. The V gene's germline CDR1 is LGHNA and CDR2 YNFKEQ. V was pared by 3 bases and J by 4 bases, with 7 bases of the junction left unmatched. This CDR3 spans 17 amino acids. The CDR3 bases are TGTGCCAGCAGCCAGGAGGGGACAGGGCGGTATAATTCACCCCTCCACTTT. Translated: CASSQEGTGRYNSPLHF.

The count of this clone is one. The V gene is TRBV7-2, the J gene TRBJ1-1, with D tentatively TRBD1 (6 bases). V dropped 4 bases and J dropped 2 bases, with 8 bases sitting between them. CDR3 length: 13 amino acids. Germline CDR1 SGHTA, CDR2 FQGNSA. CDR3 protein: CASSSQGNTEAFF. The CDR3 DNA reads TGTGCCAGCAGCTCACAGGGAAACACTGAAGCTTTCTTT. Complete variable domain (other parts from reference TRBV7-2 and TRBJ1-1): GAGVSQSPSNKVTEKGKDVELRCDPISGHTALYWYRQSLGQGLEFLIYFQGNSAPDKSGLPSDRFSAERTGGSVSTLTIQRTQQEDSAVYLCASSSQGNTEAFFGQGTRLTVV.

This chain links TRBV1 with TRBJ2-3; the DNA was not used to check the table's D call, TRBD1. TRBV1 has pseudogene status. The CDR3 sequence is 20 residues long. CDR3 DNA: TGCACCAGCAGCCAAGATAGAGGTTCGACAGGCAAATCTAGCACAGATACGCAGTATTTT. The encoded protein is CTSSQDRGSTGKSSTDTQYF.

The chain uses TRBV9 and TRBJ2-2; D possibly corresponds to TRBD2 (5 bases). The CDR3 has 13 residues. In germline, CDR1 is SGDLS, CDR2 YYNGEE. V was clipped by 4 bases and J by 4 bases, with 8 bases between them. The CDR3 loop reads CASSRRSTGELFF. DNA for the CDR3: TGTGCCAGCAGCAGGAGGTCCACCGGGGAGCTGTTTTTT.